A single sample is the source of the 23 T cell receptor beta chains below, sequenced in a study of blood T cell repertoires in COVID-19. TCRdb's copy holds only in-frame clones and misses some; the assay was immunoSEQ multiplex PCR. Among 110,000 to 150,000 clones listed, more than 75% were seen once. Sequences were obtained from peripheral blood. The origin of the receptors is a man in his sixties with acute or convalescent COVID-19.

The sample holds a few counts of this clone. This chain joins TRBV5-1 and TRBJ2-5, with 7 positions matching TRBD2. This CDR3 is built from 14 residues. The germline V gene encodes CDR1 SGHRS and CDR2 YFSETQ. Germline trimming cut 5 bases from V and 5 bases from J; bases unmatched to any gene: 9. The CDR3 sequence: CASSETTSLETQYF. CDR3 nucleotides: TGCGCCAGCAGTGAAACGACTAGCCTCGAGACCCAGTACTTC.

CDR3 protein: CASKGAGNTEAFF. The CDR3 DNA follows: TGTGCCAGCAAGGGGGCGGGGAACACTGAAGCTTTCTTT. The V gene is TRBV2, the J gene TRBJ1-1, with 7 bases aligning to TRBD1. The CDR3 contains 13 residues. The germline V gene encodes CDR1 SNHLY and CDR2 FYNNEI. J was trimmed by 1 base and V by 7 bases; bases with no gene match: 3.

This clone was counted ten times or more. The chain carries TRBV14 and TRBJ1-1; D gene uncertain. Per germline, CDR1 SGHDN and CDR2 FVKESK. The CDR3 extends over 15 amino acids. V was shortened by 5 bases and J by 2 bases, with 15 bases between the two germline ends. The CDR3 DNA reads TGTGCCAGCAGCTATGGAGTCGGAGTTAACACTGAAGCTTTCTTT. Translated, it gives CASSYGVGVNTEAFF. The full variable domain, completed using reference TRBV14 and TRBJ1-1, is EAGVTQFPSHSVIEKGQTVTLRCDPISGHDNLYWYRRVMGKEIKFLLHFVKESKQDESGMPNNRFLAERTGGTYSTLKVQPAELEDSGVYFCASSYGVGVNTEAFFGQGTRLTVV.

V gene TRBV5-1 combines with J gene TRBJ1-4; TRBD1 matches 8 bases. After removal of 5 bases from V and 0 bases from J, the junction contained 15 bases not matched to a gene. The CDR3 runs to 19 residues. From germline, CDR1 is SGHRS and CDR2 YFSETQ. The CDR3 nucleotides read TGCGCCAGCAGTTCGGTGGTACAGGGGGGAGCTGCAACTAATGAAAAACTGTTTTTT. Translated, it gives CASSSVVQGGAATNEKLFF.

The CDR3 reads CASSPRGGQGALNTEAFF. The CDR3 region has the DNA TGCGCCAGCAGCCCCCGGGGGGGACAGGGGGCCTTGAACACTGAAGCTTTCTTT. The chain uses TRBV5-1 and TRBJ1-1, with 12 bases that match TRBD1. In germline, CDR1 is SGHRS, CDR2 YFSETQ. V lost 4 bases, J lost 0 bases, and 10 bases stayed unmatched. The CDR3 has 18 residues.

The chain employs TRBV4-1 and TRBJ2-1; D call uncertain. The ends were cut back, 1 base at V and 6 bases at J, with 13 bases in the middle. The CDR3 covers 15 residues. Germline V CDR1 and CDR2: MGHRA, YSYEKL. The CDR3 protein is CASSQVVSPGNEQFF. CDR3 sequence (DNA): TGCGCCAGCAGCCAAGTTGTTAGCCCTGGCAATGAGCAGTTCTTC.

The J gene is TRBJ2-7, the V gene TRBV7-8; D may be TRBD2 (5 bases). Per the germline V gene, CDR1 is SGHVS and CDR2 is FQNEAQ. V dropped 1 base and J dropped 3 bases, with 13 bases sitting between them. This CDR3 comprises 15 residues. The CDR3 bases are TGTGCCAGCAGCTTAGGGGCCGGGATCCACTACGAGCAGTACTTC. This codes for CASSLGAGIHYEQYF.

The chain combines TRBV9 with TRBJ2-7, with 8 positions matching TRBD1. CDR3 length equals 14 residues. Germline V CDR1 and CDR2: SGDLS, YYNGEE. With 0 bases clipped from V and 3 bases from J, the junction kept 2 bases outside the gene matches. CDR3 sequence reads: CASSVGDRLYEQYF. As DNA, the CDR3 is TGTGCCAGCAGCGTAGGGGACAGGCTCTACGAGCAGTACTTC.

The table lists this clone with a few counts. This sequence joins TRBV6-5 and TRBJ2-1, with 13 bases identical to TRBD2. V trimming: 4 bases; J trimming: 6 bases; junction bases outside the gene matches: 6. Germline V gene data show CDR1 as MNHEY and CDR2 as SVGAGI. The CDR3 sequence is 16 residues long. CDR3 sequence (DNA): TGTGCCAGCAGTTGGACTAGCGGGAGTTCCCGCAATGAGCAGTTCTTC. This translates into CASSWTSGSSRNEQFF.

The CDR3 sequence: CAWRIGLAGLSGAYEQYF. The CDR3 coding sequence is TGTGCCTGGAGAATCGGACTAGCGGGGTTATCGGGGGCCTACGAGCAGTACTTC. The chain joins TRBV30 to TRBJ2-7, with 12 bases that match TRBD2. Germline loops: CDR1 GTSNPN, CDR2 SVGIG (reference sequence). The ends lost 3 bases at V and 2 bases at J; junction bases unmatched: 14. This CDR3 contains 18 residues.

This chain links TRBV28 with TRBJ2-5; no reliable D call. The CDR3 totals 13 residues. V lost 6 bases and J 2 bases, leaving 10 bases between the germline ends. The V gene's germline CDR1 is MDHEN and CDR2 SYDVKM. CDR3 sequence (DNA): TGTGCCAGCAGCCCGGCACAGCAAGAGACCCAGTACTTC. Its translation: CASSPAQQETQYF.

The gene calls are TRBV7-9 and TRBJ2-7, with 8 nucleotides matching TRBD2. Germline V gene lookup returns CDR1 SEHNR and CDR2 FQNEAQ (reference sequence). With V trimmed by 4 bases and J by 1 base, 6 bases remained unmatched. The CDR3 totals 15 residues. Written as DNA, the CDR3 is TGTGCCAGCAGCTCCGCAGCGGGAGTGTCCTACGAGCAGTACTTC. It translates to CASSSAAGVSYEQYF.

The chain links TRBV12-3 or TRBV12-4 to TRBJ2-1; D is possibly TRBD2 (5 bases). V was pared by 4 bases and J by 9 bases, with 10 bases between. CDR3 length: 12 amino acids. CDR3 region: CASSWTPLEQFF. The CDR3 nucleotides read TGTGCCAGCAGTTGGACTCCCCTTGAGCAGTTCTTC.

This rearrangement joins TRBV30 to TRBJ2-5, with D maybe TRBD2 (6 bases). Trimming stripped 2 bases from V and 5 bases from J, with 12 bases between. The CDR3 is 13 residues long. Germline V gene lookup returns CDR1 GTSNPN and CDR2 SVGIG (reference sequence). The CDR3, as DNA: TGTGCCTGGAGTCTGGGGGGTTGGGAGACCCAGTACTTC. Protein: CAWSLGGWETQYF.

The chain couples TRBV28 to TRBJ2-1, with D perhaps TRBD2 (5 bases). The CDR3 spans 14 residues. Deletions cut 5 bases from V and 3 bases from J, with 11 bases between. Germline values: CDR1 MDHEN, CDR2 SYDVKM. CDR3 nucleotide sequence: TGTGCCAGCAGTGCGGGCCTAGGCTACAATGAGCAGTTCTTC. This sequence encodes CASSAGLGYNEQFF.

This chain connects TRBV5-6 to TRBJ2-1; D might be TRBD1 (7 bases). This CDR3 contains 16 residues. Germline V gives CDR1 SGHDT, CDR2 YYEEEE. The V end lost 1 base, the J end lost 5 bases, and 16 bases lay between the germline ends. CDR3 in amino acids: CASSLRRGLGNNEQFF. The DNA of the CDR3 is TGTGCCAGCAGCTTGAGGAGGGGGCTTGGCAACAATGAGCAGTTCTTC.

The chain is built from TRBV24-1 and TRBJ1-2; TRBD1 might be the D (5 bases). CDR3 length equals 15 residues. V dropped 5 bases and J dropped 4 bases, with 16 bases sitting between them. The germline gives CDR1 KGHDR, CDR2 SFDVKD. The CDR3 nucleotides read TGTGCCACCAGTGCGGAAACGGGGGGAATCTATGGCTACACCTTC. It encodes CATSAETGGIYGYTF.

This rearrangement joins TRBV6-5 to TRBJ1-3, with 8 nucleotides matching TRBD1. From germline, CDR1 is MNHEY and CDR2 SVGAGI. The CDR3 runs to 15 residues. With 6 bases clipped from V and 0 bases from J, the junction kept 4 bases outside the gene matches. The CDR3 sequence: CASSPDRASGNTIYF. The CDR3 DNA sequence: TGTGCCAGCAGCCCGGACAGGGCCTCTGGAAACACCATATATTTT.

This clone was found once. The chain joins TRBV15 to TRBJ2-7, with D possibly matching TRBD1 (6 bases). Trimming shortened V by 0 bases and J by 4 bases, and 13 bases separated the two germline ends. The CDR3 totals 15 residues. CDR1 and CDR2 (germline): LNHNV, YYDKDF (reference sequence). As DNA, the CDR3 is TGTGCCACCAGCAGAGACTACAGGGCGGGTTACGAGCAGTACTTC. Translating it yields CATSRDYRAGYEQYF.

The V call is TRBV11-3, the J call TRBJ2-5; D is ambiguous. The CDR3 covers 14 residues. V shed 2 bases and J shed 0 bases, with 7 bases lying between them. Germline loops: CDR1 SGHNT, CDR2 YENEEA. The CDR3 loop reads CASSLLLYQETQYF. The CDR3, as DNA: TGTGCCAGCAGCTTACTGTTGTACCAAGAGACCCAGTACTTC. Full variable domain (rest looked up from reference TRBV11-3 and TRBJ2-5): EAGVVQSPRYKIIEKKQPVAFWCNPISGHNTLYWYLQNLGQGPELLIRYENEEAVDDSQLPKDRFSAERLKGVDSTLKIQPAELGDSAVYLCASSLLLYQETQYFGPGTRLLVL.

The gene calls are TRBV6-5 and TRBJ2-1; unclear D gene. The length of the CDR3 is 15 residues. Trimming left V 0 bases short and J 0 bases short, with 6 bases between. Germline V gene sequence: CDR1 MNHEY, CDR2 SVGAGI. The CDR3 nucleotides read TGTGCCAGCAGTTACTCGTTGAGCTCCTACAATGAGCAGTTCTTC. Amino acids: CASSYSLSSYNEQFF.

This clone was observed a few times. The chain links TRBV5-1 to TRBJ1-1, with D unclear. V was trimmed by 3 bases and J by 1 base, leaving 13 bases between them. Germline CDR1 is SGHRS and CDR2 is YFSETQ. This CDR3 is built from 15 residues. The CDR3: CASSYAGTTNTEAFF. CDR3 DNA sequence: TGCGCCAGCAGCTACGCGGGCACGACGAACACTGAAGCTTTCTTT.

The chain is built from TRBV4-1 and TRBJ2-7, with no clear D. V dropped 1 base and J dropped 3 bases, with 16 bases sitting between them. Looked up from germline, CDR1 is MGHRA and CDR2 is YSYEKL. The CDR3 has 16 amino acids. The CDR3 sequence is CASSQGNSPTGYEQYF. CDR3 nucleotide sequence: TGCGCCAGCAGCCAAGGTAATAGCCCAACCGGCTACGAGCAGTACTTC.